The sample holds many counts of the clone carrying this TCR beta chain. The antigen remains undetermined. The sample comes from a study of blood T cells in healthy people across ages. About the research overall: Researchers report that template switching captured about one barcoded beta molecule per two T cells.

The CDR3 is 15 amino acids. CDR1 is ENHRY, CDR2 SYGVKD, per germline. Germline trimming cut 2 bases from V and 7 bases from J; bases unmatched to any gene: 10. Study-level points and caveats: Donor CMV status, an unknown factor, possibly confounded changes in expanded clonotypes. The fall in TCR beta diversity per million T cells was roughly linear with age.

Primers used in a second PCR of about 6 to 11 cycles were a sample-barcoded 5' primer and a J-beta primer mix. Tags on each cDNA molecule came from a template-switch adaptor with 12 random nucleotides. MiXCR, applied by TCRdb to the 5' RACE reads, yields one record per CDR3 protein. The table lists about 730,000 distinct CDR3 sequences, about 40% of them singletons. The sequenced sample was blood. This TCR derives from a woman aged 60-75 years in good health. The chain combines TRBV10-3 with TRBJ2-7, with 8 positions matching TRBD2. CDR3 nucleotides: TGTGCCATCAGTGAGCCCGGGACTAGTCTCTTTGAGCAGTACTTC. Amino acids: CAISEPGTSLFEQYF.